This T cell receptor (beta chain) was obtained from a study of blood T cell repertoires in COVID-19. Some clones are missing from TCRdb's copy, which holds only in-frame ones; the method was immunoSEQ multiplex PCR. This table holds some 110,000 clones, about four fifths found once. Concerning this clone: The sample contains more than one DNA sequence encoding this CDR3.

The source is a man in his sixties with active or convalescent COVID-19. Sequenced material: peripheral blood.

The CDR3 is CSVEGQGSGANVLTF. The CDR3 nucleotides are TGCAGCGTTGAAGGACAGGGGTCTGGGGCCAACGTCCTGACTTTC. The genes are TRBV29-1 and TRBJ2-6; 8 nucleotides align to TRBD1. This CDR3 has 15 amino acids. In germline, CDR1 is SQVTM, CDR2 ANQGSEA. The J segment lost 1 base and the V segment lost 1 base, leaving 0 bases of the junction unmatched.